This record covers a single T cell receptor (beta chain). This specimen belongs to a study of T cell responses to AZD1222 COVID-19 vaccine. This CDR3 has 13 amino acids. Germline V CDR1 and CDR2: GTSNPN, SVGIG (reference sequence). Trimming removed 1 base at V and 1 base at J, with 5 bases between. The data were produced by immunoSEQ multiplex PCR, yet TCRdb's version contains in-frame clones alone and is incomplete. The sample includes about 180,000 clones, around 88% of them seen just once. The source is an adult who received the AZD1222 COVID-19 vaccine. Sequencing used peripheral blood, obtained 28 days after the second AZD1222 dose. The chain combines TRBV30 with TRBJ1-5; D not certain. This CDR3 is CAWSGLSNQPQHF. CDR3 bases: TGTGCCTGGAGTGGGCTAAGCAATCAGCCCCAGCATTTT.